This section outlines one TCR beta chain sequence together with its context. Its antigen is as yet unknown. This sample was included in a study of T cell responses to AZD1222 COVID-19 vaccine. Study in general: Some second doses came at about 4 weeks and others at about 12 weeks; these were pooled. Findings and caveats of the study: At baseline, just a handful of AZD1222 recipients tested seropositive. Two doses of AZD1222 preceded a rise in Spike-specific TCR breadth and depth. There were mostly white British donors and more females than males, and clonal diversity was possibly underestimated.

TCRdb's copy holds only in-frame clones and misses some; the assay was immunoSEQ multiplex PCR. The sample contains 50,000 or so clones, 80% to 90% of which appear only once. Trimming removed 1 base from V and 5 bases from J; junction bases left unmatched: 3. The CDR3 is 15 residues long. CDR1 is LNHNV and CDR2 is YYDKDF in the germline V gene (reference sequence). Sequenced here: peripheral blood, sampled on day 0 of AZD1222 vaccination. The rearrangement links TRBV15 to TRBJ2-5, with 11 bases aligning to TRBD1. The source is an adult in good health. The CDR3 DNA reads TGTGCCACCAGCAGAGGGACAGGGGGCTGGGAGACCCAGTACTTC. It specifies CATSRGTGGWETQYF.